What follows describes a single TCR beta chain. This record belongs to a study of CD4 and CD8 cells across lung adenocarcinoma regions. TCRdb redid the calling of the PCR reads with MiXCR, one entry per CDR3 protein. The sample shows about 3,200 distinct CDR3 sequences, about three fifths of them seen only once. The germline CDR1 and CDR2 sequences are MNHNS and SASEGT. The CDR3 length is 13 residues. The V gene is TRBV6-1, the J gene TRBJ2-7; 9 bases match TRBD2. The DNA matches TRBJ2-1 better at its end, which makes the J call doubtful. Input material: CD4+ T cells from the margin of a lung tumor. The clonotype was recovered from a female donor with lung adenocarcinoma. The CD4 and CD8 labels of this study may be unreliable. For the CDR3, the DNA is TGTGCCAGCAGTGAAAAAGCGGGAGGTGAGCAGTTCTTC. Its translation: CASSEKAGGEQFF.